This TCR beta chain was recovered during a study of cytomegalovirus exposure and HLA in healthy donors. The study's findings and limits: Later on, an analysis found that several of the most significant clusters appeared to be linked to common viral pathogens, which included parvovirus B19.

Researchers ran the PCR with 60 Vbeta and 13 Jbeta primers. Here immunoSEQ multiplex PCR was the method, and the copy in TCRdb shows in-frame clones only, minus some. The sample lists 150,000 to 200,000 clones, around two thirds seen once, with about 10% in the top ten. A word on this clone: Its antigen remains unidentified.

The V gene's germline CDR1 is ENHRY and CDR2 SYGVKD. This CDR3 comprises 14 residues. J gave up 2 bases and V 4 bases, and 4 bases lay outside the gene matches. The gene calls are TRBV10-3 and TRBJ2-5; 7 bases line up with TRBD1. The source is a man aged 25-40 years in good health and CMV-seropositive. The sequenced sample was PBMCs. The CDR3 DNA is TGTGCCATCAGTGGTGGGGACAGACAAGAGACCCAGTACTTC. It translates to CAISGGDRQETQYF.